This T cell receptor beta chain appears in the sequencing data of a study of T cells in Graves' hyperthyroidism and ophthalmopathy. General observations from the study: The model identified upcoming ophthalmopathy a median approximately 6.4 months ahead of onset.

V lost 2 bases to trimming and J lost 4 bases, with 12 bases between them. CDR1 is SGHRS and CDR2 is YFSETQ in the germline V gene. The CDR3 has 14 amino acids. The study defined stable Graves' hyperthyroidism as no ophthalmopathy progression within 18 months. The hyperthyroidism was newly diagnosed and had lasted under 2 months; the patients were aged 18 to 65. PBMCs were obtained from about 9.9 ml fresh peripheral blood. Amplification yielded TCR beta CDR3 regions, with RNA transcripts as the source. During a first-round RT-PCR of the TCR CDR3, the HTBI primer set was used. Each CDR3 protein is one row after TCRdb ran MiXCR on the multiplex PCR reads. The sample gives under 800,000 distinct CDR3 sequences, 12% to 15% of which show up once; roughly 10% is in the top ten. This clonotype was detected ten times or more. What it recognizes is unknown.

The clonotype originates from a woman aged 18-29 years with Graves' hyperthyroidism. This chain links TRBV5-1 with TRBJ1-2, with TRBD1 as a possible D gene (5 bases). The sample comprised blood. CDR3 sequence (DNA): TGCGCCAGCAGCTTAGCCGACAGAGTCTATGGCTACACCTTC. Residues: CASSLADRVYGYTF.